This paragraph covers one TCR beta chain sequence. The data were taken from a study of blood T cell repertoires in COVID-19. CDR1 is KGHSH and CDR2 is LQKENI in the germline V gene. The CDR3 covers 14 residues. The V end was cut by 3 bases, the J end by 3 bases, with 11 bases between. TCRdb's table, derived via immunoSEQ multiplex PCR, lists solely in-frame clones and lacks some. This sample has more than 13,000 clones, with roughly 80% found just once. This receptor was identified in a human donor in a cohort sampled during active COVID-19. This sequence joins TRBV18 and TRBJ2-5; possible D gene TRBD2, 5 bases. Source material: peripheral blood. CDR3 DNA: TGTGCCAGCTCACCCCTGGACGGGGAAGAGACCCAGTACTTC. It encodes CASSPLDGEETQYF.